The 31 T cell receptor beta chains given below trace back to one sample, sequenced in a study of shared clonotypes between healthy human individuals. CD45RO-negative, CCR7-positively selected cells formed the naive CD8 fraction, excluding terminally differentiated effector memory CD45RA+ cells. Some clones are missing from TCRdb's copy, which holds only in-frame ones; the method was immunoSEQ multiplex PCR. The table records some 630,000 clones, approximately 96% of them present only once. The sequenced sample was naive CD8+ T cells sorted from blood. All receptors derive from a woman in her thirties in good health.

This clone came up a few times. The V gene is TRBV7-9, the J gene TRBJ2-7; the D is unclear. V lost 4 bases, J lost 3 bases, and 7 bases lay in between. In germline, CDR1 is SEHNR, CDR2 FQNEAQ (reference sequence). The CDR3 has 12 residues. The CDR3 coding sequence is TGTGCCAGCAGCTCAGAGAGCTACGAGCAGTACTTC. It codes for CASSSESYEQYF.

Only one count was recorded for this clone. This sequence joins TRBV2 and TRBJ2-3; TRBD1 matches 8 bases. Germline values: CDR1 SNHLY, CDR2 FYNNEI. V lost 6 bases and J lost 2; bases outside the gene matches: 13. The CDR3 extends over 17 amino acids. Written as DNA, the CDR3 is TGTGCCAGCAGCGACAACCCGCGGGACAGGATCACAGATACGCAGTATTTT. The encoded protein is CASSDNPRDRITDTQYF.

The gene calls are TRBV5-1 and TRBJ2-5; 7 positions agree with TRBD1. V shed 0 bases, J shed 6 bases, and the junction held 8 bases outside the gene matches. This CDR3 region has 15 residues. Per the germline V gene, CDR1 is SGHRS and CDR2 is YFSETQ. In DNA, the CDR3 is TGCGCCAGCAGCTTGGCAGGACAGGCCGGGAAGACCCAGTACTTC. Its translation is CASSLAGQAGKTQYF.

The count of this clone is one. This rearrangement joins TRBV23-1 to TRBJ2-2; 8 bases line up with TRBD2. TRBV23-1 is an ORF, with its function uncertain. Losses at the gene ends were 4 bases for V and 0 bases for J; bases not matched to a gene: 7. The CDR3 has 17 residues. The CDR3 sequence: CASSRCRGRPNTGELFF. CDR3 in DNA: TGCGCCAGCAGTCGGTGCCGCGGGAGGCCGAACACCGGGGAGCTGTTTTTT.

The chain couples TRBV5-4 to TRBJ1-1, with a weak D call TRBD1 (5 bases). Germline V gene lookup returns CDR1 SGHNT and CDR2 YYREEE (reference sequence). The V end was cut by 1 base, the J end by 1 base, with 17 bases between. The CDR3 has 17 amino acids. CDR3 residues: CASSLWGSRVGNTEAFF. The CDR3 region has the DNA TGTGCCAGCAGCTTGTGGGGGTCCAGGGTCGGGAACACTGAAGCTTTCTTT.

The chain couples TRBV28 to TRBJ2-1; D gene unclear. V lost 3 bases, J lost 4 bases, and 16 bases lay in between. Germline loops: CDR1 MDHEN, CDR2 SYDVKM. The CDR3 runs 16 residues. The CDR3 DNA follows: TGTGCCAGCAGTTTTAAGGCCAGCTCTCTTTACAATGAGCAGTTCTTC. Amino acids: CASSFKASSLYNEQFF.

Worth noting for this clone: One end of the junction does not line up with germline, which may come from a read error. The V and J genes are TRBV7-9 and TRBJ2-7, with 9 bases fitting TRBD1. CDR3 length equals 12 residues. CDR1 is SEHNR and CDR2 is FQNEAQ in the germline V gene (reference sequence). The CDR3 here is CASSRKGGQGEF. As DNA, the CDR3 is TGTGCCAGCAGCCGTAAAGGGGGACAGGGTGAATTC.

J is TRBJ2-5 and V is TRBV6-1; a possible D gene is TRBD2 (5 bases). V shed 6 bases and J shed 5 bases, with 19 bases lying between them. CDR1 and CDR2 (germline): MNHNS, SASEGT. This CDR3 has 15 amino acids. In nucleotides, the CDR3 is TGTGCCAGCAGGGACTTGGCCGTTTTGTTGGAGACCCAGTACTTC. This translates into CASRDLAVLLETQYF.

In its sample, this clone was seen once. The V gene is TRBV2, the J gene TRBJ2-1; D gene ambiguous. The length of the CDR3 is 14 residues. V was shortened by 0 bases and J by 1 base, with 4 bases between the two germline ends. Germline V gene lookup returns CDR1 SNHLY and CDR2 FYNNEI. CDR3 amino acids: CASSEAGSYNEQFF. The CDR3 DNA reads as TGTGCCAGCAGTGAAGCTGGATCCTACAATGAGCAGTTCTTC.

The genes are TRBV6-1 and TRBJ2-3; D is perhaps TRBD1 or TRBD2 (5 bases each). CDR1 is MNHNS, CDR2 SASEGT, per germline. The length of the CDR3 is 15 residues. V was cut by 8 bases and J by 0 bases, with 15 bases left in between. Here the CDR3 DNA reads TGTGCCAGCCACAGGACTGTTGACAGCACAGATACGCAGTATTTT. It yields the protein CASHRTVDSTDTQYF.

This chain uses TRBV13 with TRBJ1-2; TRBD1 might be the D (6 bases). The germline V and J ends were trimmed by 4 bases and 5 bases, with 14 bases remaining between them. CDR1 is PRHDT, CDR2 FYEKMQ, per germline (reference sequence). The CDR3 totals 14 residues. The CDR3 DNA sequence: TGTGCCAGCAGCTCAAGGGGGGCCCAATATGGCTACACCTTC. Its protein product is CASSSRGAQYGYTF.

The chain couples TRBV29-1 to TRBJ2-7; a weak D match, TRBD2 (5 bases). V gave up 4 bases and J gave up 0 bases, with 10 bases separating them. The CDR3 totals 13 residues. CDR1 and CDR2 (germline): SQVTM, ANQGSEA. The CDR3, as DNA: TGCAGCGTTGTCGGGGTGATCTCCTACGAGCAGTACTTC. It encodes CSVVGVISYEQYF.

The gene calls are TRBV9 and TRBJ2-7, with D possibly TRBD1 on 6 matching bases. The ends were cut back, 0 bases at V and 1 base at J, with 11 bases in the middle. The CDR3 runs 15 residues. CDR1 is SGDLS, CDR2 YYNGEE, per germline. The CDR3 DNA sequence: TGTGCCAGCAGCGTAGCAGGGGCCAGTTCCTACGAGCAGTACTTC. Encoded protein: CASSVAGASSYEQYF. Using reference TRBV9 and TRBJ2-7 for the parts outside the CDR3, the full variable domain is DSGVTQTPKHLITATGQRVTLRCSPRSGDLSVYWYQQSLDQGLQFLIQYYNGEERAKGNILERFSAQQFPDLHSELNLSSLELGDSALYFCASSVAGASSYEQYFGPGTRLTVT.

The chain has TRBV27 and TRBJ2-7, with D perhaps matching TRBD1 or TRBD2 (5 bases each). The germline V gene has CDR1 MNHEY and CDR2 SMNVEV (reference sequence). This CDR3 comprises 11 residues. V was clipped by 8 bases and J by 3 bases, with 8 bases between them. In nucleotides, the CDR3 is TGTGCCAGCCGGGACGGCTACGAGCAGTACTTC. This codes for CASRDGYEQYF.

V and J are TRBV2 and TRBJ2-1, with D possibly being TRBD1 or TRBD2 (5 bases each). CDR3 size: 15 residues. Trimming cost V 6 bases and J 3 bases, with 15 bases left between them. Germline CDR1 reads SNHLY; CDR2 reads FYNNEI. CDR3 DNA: TGTGCCAGCAGATCCAGGGACGGAATCTACAATGAGCAGTTCTTC. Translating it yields CASRSRDGIYNEQFF.

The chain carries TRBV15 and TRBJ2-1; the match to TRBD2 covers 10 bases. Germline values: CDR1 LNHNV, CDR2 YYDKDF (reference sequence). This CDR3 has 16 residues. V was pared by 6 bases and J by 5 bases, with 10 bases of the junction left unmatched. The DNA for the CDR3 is TGTGCCACCAGGAGCGGGAGGGCCGGGTCCCACAATGAGCAGTTCTTC. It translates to CATRSGRAGSHNEQFF.

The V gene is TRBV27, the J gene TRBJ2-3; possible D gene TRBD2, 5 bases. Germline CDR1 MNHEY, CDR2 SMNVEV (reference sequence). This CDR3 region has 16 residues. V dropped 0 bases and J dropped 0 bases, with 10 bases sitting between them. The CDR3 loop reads CASSLSDSASTDTQYF. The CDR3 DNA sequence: TGTGCCAGCAGTTTATCGGACTCGGCGAGCACAGATACGCAGTATTTT.

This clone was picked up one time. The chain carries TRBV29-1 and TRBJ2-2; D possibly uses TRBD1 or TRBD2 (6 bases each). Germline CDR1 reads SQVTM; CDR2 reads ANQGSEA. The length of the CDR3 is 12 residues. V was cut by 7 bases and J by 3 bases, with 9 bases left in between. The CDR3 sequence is CSAEGDTGELFF. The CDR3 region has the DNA TGCAGCGCGGAGGGGGACACCGGGGAGCTGTTTTTT.

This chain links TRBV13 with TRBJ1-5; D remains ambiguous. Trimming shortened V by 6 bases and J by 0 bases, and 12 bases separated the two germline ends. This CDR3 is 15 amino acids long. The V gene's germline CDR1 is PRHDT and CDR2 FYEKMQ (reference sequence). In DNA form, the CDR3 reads TGTGCCAGCAGTGTCGGCAGATCTAGCAATCAGCCCCAGCATTTT. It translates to CASSVGRSSNQPQHF.

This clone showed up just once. The CDR3 DNA sequence: TGTGCCAGCAGCTTGAAGGTTATGGGGGATGAGCAGTTCTTC. Translation gives CASSLKVMGDEQFF. The genes are TRBV13 and TRBJ2-1, with D possibly being TRBD1 or TRBD2 (5 bases each). Trimming took 3 bases from V and 8 from J, leaving 14 bases between them. The length of the CDR3 is 14 residues. Germline V gene lookup returns CDR1 PRHDT and CDR2 FYEKMQ (reference sequence).

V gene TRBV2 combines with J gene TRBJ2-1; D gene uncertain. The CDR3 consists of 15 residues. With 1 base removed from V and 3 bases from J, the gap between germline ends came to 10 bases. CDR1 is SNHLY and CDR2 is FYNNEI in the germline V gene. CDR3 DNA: TGTGCCAGCAGTGAAGGGGTCACGCTCTACAATGAGCAGTTCTTC. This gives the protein CASSEGVTLYNEQFF.

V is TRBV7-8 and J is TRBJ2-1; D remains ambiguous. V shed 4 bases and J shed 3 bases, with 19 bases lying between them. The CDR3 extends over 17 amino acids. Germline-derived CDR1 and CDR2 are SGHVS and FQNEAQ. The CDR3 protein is CASSSNRLLEDYNEQFF. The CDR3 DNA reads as TGTGCCAGCAGCTCTAATAGGCTCCTAGAGGACTACAATGAGCAGTTCTTC.

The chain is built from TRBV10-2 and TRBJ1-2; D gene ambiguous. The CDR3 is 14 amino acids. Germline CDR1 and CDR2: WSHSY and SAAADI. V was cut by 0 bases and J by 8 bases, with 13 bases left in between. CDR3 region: CASSESMGLLGYTF. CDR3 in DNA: TGCGCCAGCAGTGAGTCGATGGGGTTGCTCGGCTACACCTTC.

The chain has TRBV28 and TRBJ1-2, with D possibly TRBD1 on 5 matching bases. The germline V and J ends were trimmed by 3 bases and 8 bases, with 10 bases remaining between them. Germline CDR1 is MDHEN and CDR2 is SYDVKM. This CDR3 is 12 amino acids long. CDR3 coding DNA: TGTGCCAGCAGTTTGGCCGGGGACGGCTACACCTTC. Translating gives CASSLAGDGYTF.

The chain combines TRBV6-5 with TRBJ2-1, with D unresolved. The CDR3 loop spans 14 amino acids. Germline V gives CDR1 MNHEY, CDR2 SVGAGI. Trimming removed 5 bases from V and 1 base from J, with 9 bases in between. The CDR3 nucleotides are TGTGCCAGCAGTGCCGTGGGGTCCTACAATGAGCAGTTCTTC. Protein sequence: CASSAVGSYNEQFF.

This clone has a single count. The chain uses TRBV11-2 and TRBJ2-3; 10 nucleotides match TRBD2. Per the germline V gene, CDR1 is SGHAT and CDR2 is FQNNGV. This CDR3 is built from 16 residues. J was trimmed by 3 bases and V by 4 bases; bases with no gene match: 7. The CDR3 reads CASSSAAGGPTDTQYF. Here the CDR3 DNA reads TGTGCCAGCAGCTCAGCAGCGGGAGGGCCGACAGATACGCAGTATTTT.

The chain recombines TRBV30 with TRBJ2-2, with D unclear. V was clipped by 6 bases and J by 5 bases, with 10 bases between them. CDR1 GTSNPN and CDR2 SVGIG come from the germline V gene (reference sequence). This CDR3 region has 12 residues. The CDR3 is CACRAVTGELFF. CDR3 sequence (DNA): TGTGCCTGTCGGGCGGTTACCGGGGAGCTGTTTTTT.

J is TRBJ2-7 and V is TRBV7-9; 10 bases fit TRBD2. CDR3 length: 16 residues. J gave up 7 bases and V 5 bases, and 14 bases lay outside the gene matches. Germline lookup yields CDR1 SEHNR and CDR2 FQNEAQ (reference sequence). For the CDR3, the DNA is TGTGCCAGCAGCCCAAACTTTAGCGGGAGGACGGGGGAGCAGTACTTC. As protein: CASSPNFSGRTGEQYF.

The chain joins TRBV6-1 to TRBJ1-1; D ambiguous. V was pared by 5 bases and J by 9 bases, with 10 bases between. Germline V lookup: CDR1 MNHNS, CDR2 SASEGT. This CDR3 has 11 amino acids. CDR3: CASSPFWKAFF. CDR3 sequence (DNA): TGTGCCAGCAGTCCCTTCTGGAAAGCTTTCTTT.

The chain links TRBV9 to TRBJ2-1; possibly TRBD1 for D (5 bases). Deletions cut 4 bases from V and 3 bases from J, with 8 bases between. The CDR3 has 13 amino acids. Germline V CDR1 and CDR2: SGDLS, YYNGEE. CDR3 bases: TGTGCCAGCAGCACGGACAACTACAATGAGCAGTTCTTC. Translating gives CASSTDNYNEQFF.

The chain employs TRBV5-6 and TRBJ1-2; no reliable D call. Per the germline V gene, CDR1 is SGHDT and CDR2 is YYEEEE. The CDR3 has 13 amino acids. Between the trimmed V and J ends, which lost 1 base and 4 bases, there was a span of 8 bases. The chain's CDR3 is CASSLNSLYGYTF. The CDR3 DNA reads TGTGCCAGCAGCTTGAACAGCCTCTATGGCTACACCTTC.